This record looks at one T cell receptor beta chain sequence and its context. This clonotype was found many times. The clone's antigen remains unknown. No much larger clone exists at a distance of one base, and base qualities are not known. This specimen comes from a study of neurological immune-mediated disorders (dated 2019 in TCRdb). For the wider study: Using UMI-based sequencing, the study compared peripheral blood TCR-beta repertoires from patients with HTLV-I-associated myelopathy (HAM/TSP), patients with multiple sclerosis, and healthy controls. The 106 TCR-beta libraries covered PBMC samples along with longitudinal samples, technical triplicates, and paired sorted CD4+ and CD8+ T-cell subsets. The cohort included approximately 70 subjects: around 15 with HAM/TSP, some 34 with multiple sclerosis, and roughly 20 healthy controls. Study-wide conclusions, independent of this receptor: Expanded clones from different subjects shared no identical CDR3 amino acid sequences, which suggests that TCR-beta repertoires were private in all groups. TCR clonal expansion was highest in HAM/TSP patients and lowest in MS patients, with MS patients falling below even healthy controls.

To synthesize cDNA, template-switch 5'RACE was performed with a primer carrying a 10-nucleotide random unique molecular identifier so that each TCR transcript was tagged. Over 200 million TCR-beta sequences, covering 15-18 subjects, were produced in each sequencing run. The RNeasy kit was used for extraction of total RNA. The KAPA Real-time Library Amplification kit was used to amplify TCR-beta VDJ regions with primers for the TCR constant region and the 5'RACE anchor. A first PCR added sample indexes and Illumina adaptors, and a second PCR then raised library yield. After Ampure bead purification, the roughly 650 bp TCR product was size-selected on a 2% E-gel SizeSelection system. Before pooling, library quality was assessed on a Bioanalyzer, concentration was determined with Qubit, and library quantification was performed with the Kapa Library Quantification kit. An Illumina HiSeq 2500 sequenced the libraries paired-end 2 x 150 bp. To increase sequence diversity, 25-30% phiX was spiked into each library pool. As for the original processing: The quality-filtered reads were processed with the UMI-based MiGEC pipeline, whose error correction step removed more than 80% of the raw TCR sequences. VDJ genes were aligned to IMGT germline references, and each clonotype was defined by a unique CDR3 amino acid sequence together with V-J genes. Clonal expansion, Shannon diversity and CDR3 relatedness (CalcPairwiseDistances, ClusterSamples) were evaluated with VDJtools, and phylogenetic trees were built with CLCbio workbench. A clone was classed as expanded if it had 8 or more unique UMIs, a cutoff based on coefficient-of-variation modelling across technical triplicates. TCRdb cleaned the public reads at Q25 with fastp, built clones with MiXCR and kept in-frame beta chains. CDR3 protein duplicates are merged, each entry listing the most common genes and DNA. For this entry, the V and J calls and clone size follow TCRdb and not the study's own pipeline. Within this sample are roughly 39,000 distinct CDR3 sequences, with around 7.2% of them counted one time only. About 6% of the sample lies in the top ten.

V loses 4 bases of germline sequence and J loses 6 bases, and the interval between the two ends is 20 bases. CDR1 and CDR2 are drawn from the germline V gene: SGHTA, FQGNSA. The CDR3 runs 16 amino acids, cysteine and phenylalanine included. The sequence is cut down to CDR3 DNA, 48 bases in frame from base 1. The healthy controls were volunteers from a blood bank in Maryland, USA. TCR libraries for sorted subsets were made from 1 million sorted CD4+ or CD8+ T cells. Peripheral blood underwent Ficoll-Hypaque density gradient centrifugation to isolate PBMCs, which were then cryopreserved in liquid nitrogen. The study also sequenced paired sorted CD4+ and CD8+ subsets from healthy controls, HAM/TSP patients and MS patients.

The sample taken for sequencing was CD4+ T cells from blood. This receptor chain uses TRBV7-2 and TRBJ2-3; TRBD2 is possibly the D segment (6 matching bases). This clonotype was obtained from a man aged 50-59 years in good health. At the DNA level, the sequence is TGTGCCAGCAGCTCTGCACTTAGGCCGGGACTTGATACGCAGTATTTT. Translated, it gives CASSSALRPGLDTQYF.